This T cell receptor beta chain was documented in a study of blood T cell repertoires in COVID-19. Whole-study context: Nucleic acid was either cDNA or gDNA, and it came from T cells, B-cell-depleted T cells, or PBMCs.

Germline values: CDR1 MGHDK, CDR2 SYGVNS. The CDR3 length is 16 residues. With 5 bases clipped from V and 0 bases from J, the junction kept 7 bases outside the gene matches. TCRdb's table, derived via immunoSEQ multiplex PCR, lists solely in-frame clones and lacks some. The table has under 200,000 clones, approximately 86% seen once; the top ten hold approximately 0.6%. This sequence was found in a man aged 55 to 69 with COVID-19, enrolled during active disease. The rearrangement uses TRBV25-1 and TRBJ2-5, with TRBD1 matching over 9 bases. Sequencing input: peripheral blood. This chain's CDR3 is CASSLPGTGYQETQYF. The CDR3 bases are TGTGCCAGCAGTCTTCCCGGGACAGGGTACCAAGAGACCCAGTACTTC.